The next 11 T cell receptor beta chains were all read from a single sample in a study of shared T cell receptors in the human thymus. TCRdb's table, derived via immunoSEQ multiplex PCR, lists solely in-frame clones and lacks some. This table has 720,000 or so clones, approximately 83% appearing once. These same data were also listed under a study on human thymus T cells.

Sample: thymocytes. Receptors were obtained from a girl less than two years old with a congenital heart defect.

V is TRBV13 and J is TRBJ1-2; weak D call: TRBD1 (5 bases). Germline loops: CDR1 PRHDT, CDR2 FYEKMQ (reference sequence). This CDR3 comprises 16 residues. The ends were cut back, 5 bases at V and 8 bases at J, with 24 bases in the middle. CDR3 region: CASSPFRTLTGEGYTF. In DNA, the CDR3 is TGTGCCAGCAGCCCATTCCGGACACTAACAGGAGAGGGCTACACCTTC.

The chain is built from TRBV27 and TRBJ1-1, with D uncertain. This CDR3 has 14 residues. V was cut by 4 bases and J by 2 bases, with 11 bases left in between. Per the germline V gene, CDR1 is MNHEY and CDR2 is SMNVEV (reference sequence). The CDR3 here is CASSCGGGNTEAFF. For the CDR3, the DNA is TGTGCCAGCAGTTGCGGAGGCGGAAACACTGAAGCTTTCTTT.

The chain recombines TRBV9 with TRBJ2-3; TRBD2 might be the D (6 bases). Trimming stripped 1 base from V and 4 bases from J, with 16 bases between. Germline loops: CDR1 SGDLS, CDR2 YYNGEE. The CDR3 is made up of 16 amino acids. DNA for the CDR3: TGTGCCAGCAGCGTAAGCATCGGGGGAGGATCAGATACGCAGTATTTT. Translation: CASSVSIGGGSDTQYF.

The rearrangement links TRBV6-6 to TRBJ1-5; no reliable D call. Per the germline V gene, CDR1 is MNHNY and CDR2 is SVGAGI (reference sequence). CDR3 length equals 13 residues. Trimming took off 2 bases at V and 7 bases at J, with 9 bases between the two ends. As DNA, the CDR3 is TGTGCCAGCAGTTACCCCGCGGGGCAGCCCCAGCATTTT. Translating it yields CASSYPAGQPQHF.

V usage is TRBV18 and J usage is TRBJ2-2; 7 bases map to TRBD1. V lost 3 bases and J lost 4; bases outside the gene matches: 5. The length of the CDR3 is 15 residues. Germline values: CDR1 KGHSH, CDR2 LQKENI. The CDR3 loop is CASSPDRVGTGELFF. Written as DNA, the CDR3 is TGTGCCAGCTCACCTGACAGGGTTGGCACCGGGGAGCTGTTTTTT.

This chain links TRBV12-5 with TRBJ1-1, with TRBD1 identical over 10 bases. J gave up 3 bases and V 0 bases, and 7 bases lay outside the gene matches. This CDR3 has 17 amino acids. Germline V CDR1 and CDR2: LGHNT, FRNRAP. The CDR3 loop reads CASGLVRAGTGDTEAFF. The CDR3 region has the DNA TGTGCTAGTGGTTTGGTACGAGCCGGGACAGGGGACACTGAAGCTTTCTTT.

The CDR3 nucleotides are TGTGCCAGCAGCCAACCCCCCCGGGACAGGGGGCAGGTCACTGAAGCTTTCTTT. Translated: CASSQPPRDRGQVTEAFF. The V call is TRBV7-8, the J call TRBJ1-1, with 12 bases matching TRBD1. The junction had 14 bases not matched to a gene; V was cut back by 5 bases and J by 4 bases. The CDR3 is 18 amino acids. In germline, CDR1 is SGHVS, CDR2 FQNEAQ. The full variable domain, in which reference TRBV7-8 and TRBJ1-1 provide the parts outside the CDR3, is GAGVSQSPRYKVAKRGQDVALRCDPISGHVSLFWYQQALGQGPEFLTYFQNEAQLDKSGLPSDRFFAERPEGSVSTLKIQRTQQEDSAVYLCASSQPPRDRGQVTEAFFGQGTRLTVV.

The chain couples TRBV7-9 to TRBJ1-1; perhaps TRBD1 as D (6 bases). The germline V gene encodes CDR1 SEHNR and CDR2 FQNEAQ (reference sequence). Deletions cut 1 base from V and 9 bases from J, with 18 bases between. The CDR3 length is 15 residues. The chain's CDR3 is CASSLDFYRTEKAFF. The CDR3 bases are TGTGCCAGCAGCTTAGATTTTTATAGGACAGAAAAAGCTTTCTTT.

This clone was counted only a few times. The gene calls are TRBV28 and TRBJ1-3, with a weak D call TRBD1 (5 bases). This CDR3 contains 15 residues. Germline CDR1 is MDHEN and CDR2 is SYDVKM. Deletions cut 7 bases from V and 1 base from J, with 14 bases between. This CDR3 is CASTSQGGSGNTIYF. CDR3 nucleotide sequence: TGTGCCAGCACCTCTCAGGGCGGATCTGGAAACACCATATATTTT. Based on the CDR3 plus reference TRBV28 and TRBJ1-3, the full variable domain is DVKVTQSSRYLVKRTGEKVFLECVQDMDHENMFWYRQDPGLGLRLIYFSYDVKMKEKGDIPEGYSVSREKKERFSLILESASTNQTSMYLCASTSQGGSGNTIYFGEGSWLTVV.

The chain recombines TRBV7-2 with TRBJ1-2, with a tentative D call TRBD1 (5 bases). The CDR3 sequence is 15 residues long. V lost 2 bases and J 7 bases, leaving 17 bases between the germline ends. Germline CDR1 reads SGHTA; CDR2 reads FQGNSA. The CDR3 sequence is CASSLRSAGHPGYTF. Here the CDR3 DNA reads TGTGCCAGCAGCTTAAGGTCCGCAGGGCACCCTGGCTACACCTTC.

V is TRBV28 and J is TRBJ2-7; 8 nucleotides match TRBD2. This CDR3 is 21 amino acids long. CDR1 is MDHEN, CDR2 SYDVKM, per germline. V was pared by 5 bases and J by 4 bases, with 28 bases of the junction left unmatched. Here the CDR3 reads CASSRPRTGQGIAGSWYEQYF. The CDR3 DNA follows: TGTGCCAGCAGTAGACCTAGGACGGGGCAGGGTATAGCGGGGTCTTGGTACGAGCAGTACTTC.